This TCR beta chain is from a study of control samples from healthy donors and cancer patients. Generated by immunoSEQ multiplex PCR, the TCRdb table keeps only in-frame clones and is missing some. The sample yields over 120,000 clones, 80% to 95% seen once. Germline-derived CDR1 and CDR2 are LGHDT and YNNKEL (reference sequence). The CDR3 is 16 amino acids. The ends were cut back, 1 base at V and 2 bases at J, with 12 bases in the middle. This sequence originates from a man in his thirties or forties in good health. The V call is TRBV3-1 (or the pseudogene TRBV3-2), the J call TRBJ2-1, with a tentative D call TRBD1 (6 bases). Sequencing input: blood. The CDR3 nucleotides are TGTGCCAGCAGCCAAGGTGACAGGCTACCCTACAATGAGCAGTTCTTC. Amino acid sequence: CASSQGDRLPYNEQFF.